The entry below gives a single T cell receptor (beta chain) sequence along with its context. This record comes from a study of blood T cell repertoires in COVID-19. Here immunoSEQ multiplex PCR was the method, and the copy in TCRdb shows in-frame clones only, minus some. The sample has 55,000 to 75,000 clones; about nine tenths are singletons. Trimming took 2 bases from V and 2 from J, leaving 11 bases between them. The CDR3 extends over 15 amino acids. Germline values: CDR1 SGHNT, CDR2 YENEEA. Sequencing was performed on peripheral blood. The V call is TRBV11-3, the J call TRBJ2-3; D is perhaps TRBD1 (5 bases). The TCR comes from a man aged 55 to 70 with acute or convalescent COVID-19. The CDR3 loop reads CASSLKQAHTDTQYF. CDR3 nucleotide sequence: TGTGCCAGCAGCTTAAAACAGGCGCACACAGATACGCAGTATTTT.